Listed below are T cell receptor beta chains from one sample, sequenced in a study of blood T cell repertoires in COVID-19. Method: immunoSEQ multiplex PCR; TCRdb's copy keeps in-frame clones and lacks some. The data hold about 340,000 clones, with around four fifths observed a single time. Material: peripheral blood. The receptor source for this set is a man aged 25 to 45 with active or convalescent COVID-19. CDR3s include the opening cysteine and the closing phenylalanine or tryptophan. The D gene is left open where the match is weak. Clone size is not always given. Where it is, it says once, few, many or a class for expanded clones.

D: -
length: 13
V: TRBV27
size: -
J: TRBJ1-1
CDR3: CASSSSGVTEAFF
DNA: TGTGCCAGCAGTTCTTCAGGGGTCACTGAAGCTTTCTTT

D: TRBD2
length: 17
V: TRBV2
size: -
J: TRBJ2-3
CDR3: CASRSPSGGFSTDTQYF
DNA: TGTGCCAGCAGGTCCCCTAGCGGGGGTTTTAGCACAGATACGCAGTATTTT

D: -
length: 12
V: TRBV21-1
size: -
J: TRBJ1-2
CDR3: CATSRQGLGYTF
DNA: TGTGCCACCAGTAGACAGGGACTCGGCTACACCTTC

D: TRBD2
length: 17
V: TRBV5-1
size: -
J: TRBJ2-1
CDR3: CASSPGGLAGENNEQFF
DNA: TGCGCCAGCAGCCCGGGCGGACTAGCGGGGGAGAACAATGAGCAGTTCTTC

D: TRBD2
length: 15
V: TRBV15
size: few
J: TRBJ2-2
CDR3: CATSSLAGTGGELFF
DNA: TGTGCCACCAGCTCCCTAGCGGGAACCGGAGGGGAGCTGTTTTTT

D: -
length: 19
V: TRBV7-8
size: -
J: TRBJ1-4
CDR3: CASSPGGGRARLEERKLFF
DNA: TGTGCCAGCAGCCCAGGTGGTGGCAGGGCACGCCTTGAGGAAAGAAAACTGTTTTTT

D: TRBD1
length: 17
V: TRBV28
size: -
J: TRBJ1-1
CDR3: CASSLLPGTGVYTEAFF
DNA: TGTGCCAGCAGTTTACTACCCGGGACAGGGGTTTACACTGAAGCTTTCTTT

D: -
length: 15
V: TRBV14
size: -
J: TRBJ1-1
CDR3: CASSPIFGQPNEAFF
DNA: TGTGCCAGCAGCCCGATTTTCGGACAGCCTAATGAAGCTTTCTTT

D: -
length: 12
V: TRBV20-1
size: -
J: TRBJ2-3
CDR3: CSASSPTDTQYF
DNA: TGCAGTGCTAGTAGCCCCACAGATACGCAGTATTTT

D: -
length: 16
V: TRBV9
size: few
J: TRBJ2-7
CDR3: CASSSPRDTTFREQYF
DNA: TGTGCCAGCAGCTCCCCTAGGGACACAACCTTTCGGGAGCAGTACTTC

D: -
length: 13
V: TRBV7-8
size: -
J: TRBJ2-5
CDR3: CASRLGGQETQYF
DNA: TGTGCCAGCAGACTCGGGGGCCAAGAGACCCAGTACTTC

D: TRBD2
length: 15
V: TRBV7-9
size: -
J: TRBJ2-1
CDR3: CASSYWTSGRNEQFF
DNA: TGTGCCAGCAGCTATTGGACTAGCGGGAGGAATGAGCAGTTCTTC

D: -
length: 13
V: TRBV3-1/TRBV3-2
size: -
J: TRBJ1-2
CDR3: CASSQGENGGYTF
DNA: TGTGCCAGCAGCCAAGGCGAGAATGGTGGCTACACCTTC

D: -
length: 10
V: TRBV20-1
size: -
J: TRBJ2-7
CDR3: CSAGAGEQYF
DNA: TGCAGTGCGGGGGCCGGCGAGCAGTACTTC

D: TRBD1
length: 14
V: TRBV29-1
size: -
J: TRBJ2-3
CDR3: CSARTGASTDTQYF
DNA: TGCAGCGCCAGGACAGGGGCTAGCACAGATACGCAGTATTTT

D: TRBD1
length: 13
V: TRBV27
size: -
J: TRBJ1-1
CDR3: CASRGQGGTEAFF
DNA: TGTGCCAGCAGGGGACAGGGGGGGACTGAAGCTTTCTTT

D: -
length: 16
V: TRBV4-1
size: -
J: TRBJ1-1
CDR3: CASSHLVQGGSTEAFF
DNA: TGCGCCAGCAGCCACCTAGTACAGGGAGGGTCCACTGAAGCTTTCTTT

D: -
length: 13
V: TRBV9
size: few
J: TRBJ2-3
CDR3: CASSPYLWDTQYF
DNA: TGTGCCAGCAGCCCCTACTTGTGGGATACGCAGTATTTT

D: TRBD2
length: 16
V: TRBV3-1/TRBV3-2
size: -
J: TRBJ2-5
CDR3: CASSQGASGGYETQYF
DNA: TGTGCCAGCAGCCAAGGGGCTAGCGGGGGGTATGAGACCCAGTACTTC

D: TRBD2
length: 17
V: TRBV5-5
size: -
J: TRBJ2-1
CDR3: CASSTPGLAGGGNEQFF
DNA: TGTGCCAGCAGCACCCCAGGACTAGCGGGAGGGGGCAATGAGCAGTTCTTC

D: -
length: 11
V: TRBV30
size: once
J: TRBJ1-1
CDR3: CAHQGYTEAFF
DNA: TGTGCCCACCAGGGCTACACTGAAGCTTTCTTT

D: TRBD2
length: 17
V: TRBV11-3
size: -
J: TRBJ2-3
CDR3: CASSSGLAGAGTDTQYF
DNA: TGTGCCAGCAGCTCCGGACTAGCGGGGGCTGGGACAGATACGCAGTATTTT

D: -
length: 15
V: TRBV6-5
size: -
J: TRBJ1-4
CDR3: CASSYSGAFNEKLFF
DNA: TGTGCCAGCAGTTACTCGGGGGCCTTCAATGAAAAACTGTTTTTT

D: -
length: 15
V: TRBV2
size: -
J: TRBJ2-3
CDR3: CASSEGTVSTDTQYF
DNA: TGTGCCAGCAGCGAAGGCACGGTGAGCACAGATACGCAGTATTTT

D: -
length: 16
V: TRBV18
size: -
J: TRBJ1-1
CDR3: CASSPRSRGRGTEAFF
DNA: TGTGCCAGCTCACCCCGCTCCCGGGGGAGAGGGACTGAAGCTTTCTTT

D: TRBD1
length: 16
V: TRBV2
size: -
J: TRBJ1-1
CDR3: CAAGRGQGAMNTEAFF
DNA: TGTGCCGCCGGAAGGGGGCAGGGGGCAATGAACACTGAAGCTTTCTTT

D: TRBD2
length: 16
V: TRBV29-1
size: -
J: TRBJ2-1
CDR3: CSVPGLAGFSYNEQFF
DNA: TGCAGCGTCCCAGGACTAGCGGGATTCTCCTACAATGAGCAGTTCTTC

D: -
length: 16
V: TRBV29-1
size: -
J: TRBJ2-5
CDR3: CSVPTGGRAFQETQYF
DNA: TGCAGCGTTCCGACAGGAGGAAGGGCCTTTCAAGAGACCCAGTACTTC

D: -
length: 15
V: TRBV6-2/TRBV6-3
size: once
J: TRBJ2-3
CDR3: CASSLLFSRPDTQYF
DNA: TGTGCCAGCAGTCTTCTATTTTCGCGTCCAGATACGCAGTATTTT

D: -
length: 14
V: TRBV19
size: -
J: TRBJ1-1
CDR3: CASSIVTGSTEAFF
DNA: TGTGCCAGTAGTATAGTGACAGGTTCCACTGAAGCTTTCTTT

D: -
length: 16
V: TRBV4-2
size: -
J: TRBJ1-2
CDR3: CASSQDTRGALLSYTF
DNA: TGTGCCAGCAGCCAGGATACCAGGGGCGCTCTATTGAGCTACACCTTC

D: -
length: 13
V: TRBV25-1
size: -
J: TRBJ1-2
CDR3: CASSELEVYGYTF
DNA: TGTGCCAGCAGTGAATTAGAGGTTTATGGCTACACCTTC

D: TRBD1
length: 15
V: TRBV29-1
size: -
J: TRBJ1-2
CDR3: CSVDGETGARRGYTF
DNA: TGCAGCGTGGACGGAGAAACAGGGGCCCGGAGAGGCTACACCTTC

D: -
length: 12
V: TRBV2
size: -
J: TRBJ2-7
CDR3: CASSDWGAEQYF
DNA: TGTGCCAGCAGTGACTGGGGAGCCGAGCAGTACTTC

D: TRBD2
length: 14
V: TRBV7-2
size: -
J: TRBJ2-7
CDR3: CASSLTSGRGEQYF
DNA: TGTGCCAGCAGCTTGACTAGCGGGAGGGGCGAGCAGTACTTC